This TCR beta chain was documented in a study of blood T cells in healthy people across ages. V lost 6 bases to trimming and J lost 3 bases, with 11 bases between them. The germline CDR1 and CDR2 sequences are SNHLY and FYNNEI. This CDR3 is 13 amino acids long. This clonotype was observed a handful of times. For the second PCR, which ran for 7 to 11 cycles, a sample-barcoded 5' primer and a J-beta primer mix were used. Using its own MiXCR run on the 5' RACE reads, TCRdb lists one record per CDR3 protein. Of 800,000 to 950,000 distinct CDR3 sequences detected, about 44% appear once; the ten largest clones hold 13%.

The chain combines TRBV2 with TRBJ1-2, with D tentatively TRBD1 (5 bases). Input material: blood. The TCR originated in a man aged 25-45 years in good health. This CDR3 is CASRIDSDYGYTF. The CDR3 coding sequence is TGTGCCAGCAGGATTGACAGCGACTATGGCTACACCTTC.